This T cell receptor (beta chain) was recorded in a study of blood T cell repertoires in COVID-19. Looking at the study overall: Donors in the United States, Italy and Spain gave samples during acute or convalescent COVID-19.

Sequencing used immunoSEQ multiplex PCR; TCRdb keeps in-frame clones, though not all of them. In the table there are more than 20,000 clones, almost 90% of which are singletons. Trimming took 2 bases from V and 4 from J; bases not matched to a gene: 0. The CDR3 has 13 residues. CDR1 and CDR2 from the germline V gene are MNHEY and SVGEGT. The sample comprised peripheral blood. The sequence was obtained from an older man with acute or convalescent COVID-19. The J gene is TRBJ1-1, the V gene TRBV6-2 or TRBV6-3; TRBD1 aligns across 8 bases. The CDR3 nucleotides are TGTGCCAGCAGTTACACAGGGGGCACTGAAGCTTTCTTT. Translation gives CASSYTGGTEAFF.